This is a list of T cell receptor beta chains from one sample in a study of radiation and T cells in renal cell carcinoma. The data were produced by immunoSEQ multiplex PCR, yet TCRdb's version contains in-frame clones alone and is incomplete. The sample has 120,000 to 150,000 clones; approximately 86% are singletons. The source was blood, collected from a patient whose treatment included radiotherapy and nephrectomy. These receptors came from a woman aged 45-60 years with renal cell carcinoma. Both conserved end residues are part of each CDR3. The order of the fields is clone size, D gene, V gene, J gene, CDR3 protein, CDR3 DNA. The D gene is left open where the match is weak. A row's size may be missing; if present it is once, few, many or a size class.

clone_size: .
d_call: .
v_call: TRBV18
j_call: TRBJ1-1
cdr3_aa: CASSPEGWRPEAFF
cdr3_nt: TGTGCCAGCTCACCTGAGGGGTGGCGCCCTGAAGCTTTCTTT

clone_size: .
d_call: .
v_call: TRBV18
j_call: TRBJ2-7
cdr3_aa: CASSPPGQTEQYF
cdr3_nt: TGTGCCAGCTCACCACCGGGGCAGACCGAGCAGTACTTC

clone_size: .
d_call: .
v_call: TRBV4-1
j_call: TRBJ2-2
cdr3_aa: CASSQGRLEPGELFF
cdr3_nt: TGCGCCAGCAGCCAAGGAAGACTCGAGCCCGGGGAGCTGTTTTTT

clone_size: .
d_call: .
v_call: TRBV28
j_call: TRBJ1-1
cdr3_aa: CASNTGNTEAFF
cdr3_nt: TGTGCCAGCAATACAGGGAACACTGAAGCTTTCTTT

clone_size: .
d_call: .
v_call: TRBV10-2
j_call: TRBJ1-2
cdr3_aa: CASSESANGYTF
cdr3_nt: TGCGCCAGCAGTGAGTCAGCTAATGGCTACACCTTC

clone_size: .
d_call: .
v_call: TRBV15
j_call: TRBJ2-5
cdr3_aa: CATGPGLAYQETQYF
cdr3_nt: TGTGCCACCGGACCGGGCCTGGCGTACCAAGAGACCCAGTACTTC

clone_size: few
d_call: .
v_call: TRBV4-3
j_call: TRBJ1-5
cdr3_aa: CASSQDGWWNQPQHF
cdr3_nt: TGCGCCAGCAGCCAAGATGGGTGGTGGAATCAGCCCCAGCATTTT

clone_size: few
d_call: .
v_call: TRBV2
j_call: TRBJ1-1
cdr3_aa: CASRGGAGTEAFF
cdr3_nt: TGTGCCAGCAGGGGCGGGGCTGGAACTGAAGCTTTCTTT

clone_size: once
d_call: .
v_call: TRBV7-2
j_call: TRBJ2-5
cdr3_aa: CASSLELGQQYF
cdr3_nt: TGTGCCAGCAGCTTAGAGCTAGGACAGCAGTACTTC

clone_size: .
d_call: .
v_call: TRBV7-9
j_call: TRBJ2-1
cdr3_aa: CASTETGGSYNEQFF
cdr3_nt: TGTGCCAGCACCGAGACAGGCGGATCCTACAATGAGCAGTTCTTC

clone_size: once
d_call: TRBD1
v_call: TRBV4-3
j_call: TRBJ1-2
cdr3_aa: CASSQEANRGHLYGYTF
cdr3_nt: TGCGCCAGCAGCCAGGAAGCAAACAGGGGGCACCTTTATGGCTACACCTTC

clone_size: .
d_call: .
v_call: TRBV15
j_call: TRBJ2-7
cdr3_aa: CATSSRRDAGSNF
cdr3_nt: TGTGCCACCAGCAGCCGCAGGGATGCCGGGAGTAACTTC

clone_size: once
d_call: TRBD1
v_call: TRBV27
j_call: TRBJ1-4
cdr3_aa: CASSGWTGADEKLFF
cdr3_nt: TGTGCCAGCAGTGGGTGGACAGGGGCGGATGAAAAACTGTTTTTT

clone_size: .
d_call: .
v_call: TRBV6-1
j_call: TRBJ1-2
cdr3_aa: CASSETSGGDYGYTF
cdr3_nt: TGTGCCAGCAGTGAAACATCTGGGGGCGACTATGGCTACACCTTC

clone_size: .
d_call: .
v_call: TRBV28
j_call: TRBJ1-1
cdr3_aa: CASSLSQRNTEAFF
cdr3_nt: TGTGCCAGCAGTTTAAGCCAGAGGAACACTGAAGCTTTCTTT

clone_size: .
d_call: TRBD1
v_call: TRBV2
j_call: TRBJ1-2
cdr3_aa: CASSVYRQGADGYTF
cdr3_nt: TGTGCCAGCAGCGTATATAGACAGGGGGCGGATGGCTACACCTTC

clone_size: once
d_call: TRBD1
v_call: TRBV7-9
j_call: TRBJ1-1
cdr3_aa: CASSPRTSGGTEAFF
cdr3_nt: TGTGCCAGCAGCCCCAGGACTTCAGGGGGAACTGAAGCTTTCTTT

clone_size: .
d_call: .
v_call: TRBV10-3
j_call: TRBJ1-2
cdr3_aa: CAISESVTRGRNYGYTF
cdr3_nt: TGTGCCATCAGTGAGTCGGTAACCCGGGGGAGAAACTATGGCTACACCTTC

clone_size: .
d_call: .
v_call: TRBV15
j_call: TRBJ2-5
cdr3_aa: CATSRDSGGDETQYF
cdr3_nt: TGTGCCACCAGCAGGGATTCCGGCGGGGACGAGACCCAGTACTTC

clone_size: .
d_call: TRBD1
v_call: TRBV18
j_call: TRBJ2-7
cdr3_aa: CASSPGVGQNGEQYF
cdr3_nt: TGTGCCAGCTCACCGGGGGTGGGACAGAATGGCGAGCAGTACTTC